This passage covers 4 T cell receptor beta chains from one sample sequenced in a study of cytomegalovirus exposure and HLA in healthy donors. Primers: 60 Vbeta forward and 13 Jbeta reverse. The repertoire was sequenced with immunoSEQ multiplex PCR; TCRdb's copy has only in-frame clones and lacks some. The sample records about 62,000 clones, around four fifths being singletons. Input material: PBMCs. These receptors came from a man aged 40-50 years in good health and CMV-seronegative.

The gene calls are TRBV18 and TRBJ2-1; D unclear. The CDR3 consists of 14 residues. Per germline, CDR1 KGHSH and CDR2 LQKENI. The V end lost 2 bases, the J end lost 3 bases, and 8 bases lay between the germline ends. The CDR3 nucleotides are TGTGCCAGCTCACCAGGGCCCCGCTACAATGAGCAGTTCTTC. Protein: CASSPGPRYNEQFF.

This chain links TRBV9 with TRBJ2-5; 13 bases fit TRBD2. V was pared by 3 bases and J by 2 bases, with 1 base of the junction left unmatched. This CDR3 is built from 15 residues. Looked up from germline, CDR1 is SGDLS and CDR2 is YYNGEE. The CDR3 sequence is CASSAGLAGQETQYF. CDR3 DNA sequence: TGTGCCAGCAGCGCGGGACTAGCGGGGCAAGAGACCCAGTACTTC.

A few counts support this clone. This chain links TRBV2 with TRBJ2-6; 11 bases match TRBD1. The CDR3 contains 17 residues. The germline CDR1 and CDR2 sequences are SNHLY and FYNNEI. V lost 3 bases and J lost 5; bases outside the gene matches: 6. CDR3 bases: TGTGCCAGCAGTGACGGACAGGGGGCCATCAGGGCCAACGTCCTGACTTTC. Translated, it gives CASSDGQGAIRANVLTF.

The chain carries TRBV18 and TRBJ1-1; TRBD1 aligns across 9 bases. V lost 3 bases and J lost 6; bases outside the gene matches: 5. This CDR3 has 14 amino acids. Germline CDR1 KGHSH, CDR2 LQKENI. The CDR3 sequence: CASSPDRGAAEAFF. The CDR3 DNA follows: TGTGCCAGCTCACCGGACAGGGGAGCGGCTGAAGCTTTCTTT.